Listed here are 21 T cell receptor beta chains from one sample, sequenced in a study of PD-1 blockade in classical Hodgkin lymphoma. The protocol was immunoSEQ multiplex PCR, while the TCRdb copy is restricted to in-frame clones and leaves out a portion. This table has roughly 92,000 clones, 92% appearing once. Every patient experienced relapse after autologous stem cell transplantation, and brentuximab vedotin exposure varied. The material sequenced was peripheral blood mononuclear cells (PBMCs), taken at baseline. All receptors derive from a human donor with classical Hodgkin lymphoma.

The J gene is TRBJ2-7, the V gene TRBV5-6, with D possibly called TRBD1 or TRBD2 (5 bases each). The V gene's germline CDR1 is SGHDT and CDR2 YYEEEE. CDR3 length: 11 amino acids. The CDR3 DNA reads TGTGCCAGCAGCTTGGGGGGGATAACTTGGGTC. It yields the protein CASSLGGITWV.

The rearrangement joins TRBV15 to TRBJ2-5; D ambiguous. Deletions cut 1 base from V and 1 base from J, with 7 bases between. The CDR3 consists of 14 residues. Germline-derived CDR1 and CDR2 are LNHNV and YYDKDF (reference sequence). CDR3 region: CATSRVQIQETQYF. The CDR3 bases are TGTGCCACCAGCAGAGTACAGATCCAAGAGACCCAGTACTTC.

The rearrangement links TRBV5-1 to TRBJ2-2, with unresolved D. CDR1 and CDR2 (germline): SGHRS, YFSETQ. The CDR3 runs 14 residues. V was shortened by 0 bases and J by 3 bases, with 6 bases between the two germline ends. CDR3 sequence (DNA): TGCGCCAGCAGCTTGGGGCAATACACCGGGGAGCTGTTTTTT. Its protein product is CASSLGQYTGELFF.

This clone was seen once. One end of the junction fails to match germline, which may point to a read error. The V and J genes are TRBV7-7 and TRBJ1-2, with 7 bases lining up with TRBD1. From germline, CDR1 is SSHAT and CDR2 FNYEAQ (reference sequence). The CDR3 sequence is 16 residues long. In nucleotides, the CDR3 is TGTGCTAGCAGCACGGATGGACAGGTCGGAATCTATGGCTACACCTTC. It yields the protein CASSTDGQVGIYGYTF.

The chain has TRBV6-4 and TRBJ2-3, with 11 nucleotides matching TRBD2. The germline gives CDR1 MRHNA, CDR2 SNTAGT. Germline trimming cut 1 base from V and 1 base from J; bases unmatched to any gene: 13. The CDR3 has 20 residues. This chain's CDR3 is CASSDYGTSGGVLGTDTQYF. The CDR3 region has the DNA TGTGCCAGCAGTGACTACGGGACTAGCGGAGGGGTTTTAGGCACAGATACGCAGTATTTT.

This clone was counted a few times. V and J are TRBV5-6 and TRBJ1-2; the D is unclear. CDR3 length: 12 residues. Trimming removed 5 bases at V and 8 bases at J, with 13 bases between. Per germline, CDR1 SGHDT and CDR2 YYEEEE. Here the CDR3 reads CASRGPTRGYTF. The CDR3 DNA sequence: TGTGCCAGCAGAGGACCGACGCGGGGCTACACCTTC.

V and J are TRBV27 and TRBJ1-1, with unresolved D. V gave up 2 bases and J gave up 1 base, with 8 bases separating them. The CDR3 extends over 14 amino acids. Germline values: CDR1 MNHEY, CDR2 SMNVEV (reference sequence). As DNA, the CDR3 is TGTGCCAGCAGTTTAGTTTCACCGAACACTGAAGCTTTCTTT. This gives the protein CASSLVSPNTEAFF.

The chain joins TRBV6-5 to TRBJ1-5; D gene ambiguous. The V gene lost 0 bases and the J gene lost 6 bases, with 6 bases spanning the gap. Germline CDR1 and CDR2: MNHEY and SVGAGI. This CDR3 comprises 13 residues. CDR3 DNA sequence: TGTGCCAGCAGTTACTCGCAGGTTCAGCCCCAGCATTTT. It translates to CASSYSQVQPQHF.

This clone was seen just once. One junction end disagrees with the germline gene, perhaps due to a read error. The chain couples TRBV27 to TRBJ2-7; TRBD2 agrees at 11 bases. In germline, CDR1 is MNHEY, CDR2 SMNVEV (reference sequence). CDR3 length: 13 amino acids. The chain's CDR3 is CLVVSGRAGEQYF. For the CDR3, the DNA is TGCCTCGTCGTTAGCGGGAGGGCCGGCGAGCAGTACTTC.

The genes are TRBV6-1 and TRBJ1-4; D unresolved. Trimming removed 8 bases at V and 7 bases at J, with 14 bases between. Per germline, CDR1 MNHNS and CDR2 SASEGT. This CDR3 is built from 13 residues. Written as DNA, the CDR3 is TGTGCCAGCGGACCTCGGGGTAGTGAAAAACTGTTTTTT. Protein product: CASGPRGSEKLFF.

The chain joins TRBV30 to TRBJ1-5; TRBD1 might be the D (6 bases). The V and J ends lost 0 bases and 3 bases respectively, with 12 bases between them. Germline CDR1 is GTSNPN and CDR2 is SVGIG (reference sequence). The CDR3 sequence is 15 residues long. CDR3 nucleotides: TGTGCCTGGAGTGTACGGCCAGGGGTCAATCAGCCCCAGCATTTT. Residues: CAWSVRPGVNQPQHF.

The V call is TRBV4-1, the J call TRBJ1-3, with D perhaps matching TRBD1 (5 bases). There are 14 residues in the CDR3. The V gene lost 3 bases and the J gene lost 1 base, with 7 bases spanning the gap. Per germline, CDR1 MGHRA and CDR2 YSYEKL. The CDR3 DNA is TGCGCCAGCAGCCAGGAGGGGTCTGGAAACACCATATATTTT. Its translation is CASSQEGSGNTIYF.

This clone has a single count. The chain recombines TRBV5-6 with TRBJ1-2, with TRBD1 as a possible D gene (5 bases). The CDR3 runs to 13 residues. Trimming removed 3 bases from V and 4 bases from J, with 10 bases in between. CDR1 and CDR2 from the germline V gene are SGHDT and YYEEEE. This CDR3 reads CASSSDTPYGYTF. CDR3 in DNA: TGTGCCAGCAGCTCGGACACACCCTATGGCTACACCTTC. Full variable domain (missing parts from reference TRBV5-6 and TRBJ1-2): DAGVTQSPTHLIKTRGQQVTLRCSPKSGHDTVSWYQQALGQGPQFIFQYYEEEERQRGNFPDRFSGHQFPNYSSELNVNALLLGDSALYLCASSSDTPYGYTFGSGTRLTVV.

The CDR3: CASSLLANTIYF. CDR3 nucleotide sequence: TGTGCCAGCAGTTTACTCGCTAACACCATATATTTT. The chain couples TRBV28 to TRBJ1-3, with D hard to call. This CDR3 region has 12 residues. Trimming shortened V by 2 bases and J by 7 bases, and 6 bases separated the two germline ends. Looked up from germline, CDR1 is MDHEN and CDR2 is SYDVKM.

The V and J genes are TRBV5-4 and TRBJ1-1, with D possibly matching TRBD1 (5 bases). The CDR3 extends over 17 amino acids. Looked up from germline, CDR1 is SGHNT and CDR2 is YYREEE (reference sequence). Trimming stripped 0 bases from V and 2 bases from J, with 17 bases between. Here the CDR3 reads CASSLGIGALLNTEAFF. The CDR3 bases are TGTGCCAGCAGCTTGGGTATAGGGGCCCTCCTTAACACTGAAGCTTTCTTT.

This chain joins TRBV15 and TRBJ1-1; no definite D call. Trimming removed 3 bases from V and 5 bases from J, with 10 bases in between. The CDR3 is 13 amino acids. CDR1 and CDR2 (germline): LNHNV, YYDKDF (reference sequence). CDR3 DNA sequence: TGTGCCACCAGCAGTGCTGCGGTAACTGAAGCTTTCTTT. Translation gives CATSSAAVTEAFF.

This chain links TRBV6-1 with TRBJ2-3; no clear D gene. From germline, CDR1 is MNHNS and CDR2 SASEGT. The length of the CDR3 is 11 residues. With 1 base removed from V and 8 bases from J, the gap between germline ends came to 4 bases. CDR3 nucleotides: TGTGCCAGCAGTGAAGGAGGTACGCAGTATTTT. Translated: CASSEGGTQYF.

The chain carries TRBV18 and TRBJ2-5; TRBD2 agrees at 15 bases. The CDR3 consists of 15 residues. Germline V gene data show CDR1 as KGHSH and CDR2 as LQKENI. V was pared by 3 bases and J by 10 bases, with 6 bases of the junction left unmatched. The CDR3 loop is CASSPPGLAGGGQYF. For the CDR3, the DNA is TGTGCCAGCTCACCCCCCGGACTAGCGGGAGGGGGCCAGTACTTC. The full variable domain, completed using reference TRBV18 and TRBJ2-5, is NAGVMQNPRHLVRRRGQEARLRCSPMKGHSHVYWYRQLPEEGLKFMVYLQKENIIDESGMPKERFSAEFPKEGPSILRIQQVVRGDSAAYFCASSPPGLAGGGQYFGPGTRLLVL.

This chain links TRBV6-1 with TRBJ1-4, with 9 bases that match TRBD1. Germline V CDR1 and CDR2: MNHNS, SASEGT. The ends lost 8 bases at V and 2 bases at J; junction bases unmatched: 6. This CDR3 has 15 amino acids. CDR3 bases: TGTGCCAGCCGACAGGGGGTGACGACTAATGAAAAACTGTTTTTT. Encoded protein: CASRQGVTTNEKLFF.

This chain uses TRBV9 with TRBJ2-1; D not resolved. This CDR3 region has 13 residues. Trimming shortened V by 2 bases and J by 8 bases, and 11 bases separated the two germline ends. CDR1 and CDR2 from the germline V gene are SGDLS and YYNGEE. DNA of the CDR3: TGTGCCAGCAGCGTTAACCCAACTTATGAGCAGTTCTTC. This gives the protein CASSVNPTYEQFF.

This chain connects TRBV11-2 to TRBJ1-2; TRBD1 is a possible D gene (5 bases). V gave up 1 base and J gave up 0 bases, with 12 bases separating them. In germline, CDR1 is SGHAT, CDR2 FQNNGV. The CDR3 spans 16 residues. DNA of the CDR3: TGTGCCAGCAGCTTAGGTATCAGGGATTCTAACTATGGCTACACCTTC. Protein sequence: CASSLGIRDSNYGYTF.